Listed below are T cell receptor beta chains from one sample, sequenced in a study of blood T cells in healthy people across ages. TCRdb reprocessed the 5' RACE reads via MiXCR and lists one record per CDR3 protein. The sample includes about 650,000 distinct CDR3 sequences, roughly 32% of them seen just once. The sequenced sample was blood. The receptors were sampled from a woman older than 75 in good health. The CDR3 runs from the conserved cysteine through the conserved F or W. The order of the fields is J gene, V gene, clone size, D gene, CDR3 DNA, CDR3 protein. A D gene is named only where the DNA matches it firmly. Size is omitted from some rows. Given values are once, few, many or a class for expanded clones.

j_gene: TRBJ2-3; v_gene: TRBV20-1; abundance: .; d_gene: TRBD2; CDR3nt: TGCAGTGGGGGGGAGCTAGCGGGAGACACAGATACGCAGTATTTT; CDR3aa: CSGGELAGDTDTQYF
j_gene: TRBJ2-2; v_gene: TRBV7-9; abundance: .; d_gene: .; CDR3nt: TGTGCCAGCAGCGCTTCCGGGACAAGATACACCGGGGAGCTGTTTTTT; CDR3aa: CASSASGTRYTGELFF
j_gene: TRBJ2-5; v_gene: TRBV5-1; abundance: .; d_gene: TRBD1; CDR3nt: TGCGCCAGCAGCGGGAACAGGGGAGAGACCCAGTACTTC; CDR3aa: CASSGNRGETQYF
j_gene: TRBJ2-5; v_gene: TRBV29-1; abundance: many; d_gene: .; CDR3nt: TGCAGCGTTGTTGGCCTTAAGTACCAAGAGACCCAGTACTTC; CDR3aa: CSVVGLKYQETQYF
j_gene: TRBJ2-1; v_gene: TRBV7-3; abundance: .; d_gene: .; CDR3nt: TGTGCCAGCAGCTTAGAGGGGCTCGACAATGAGCAGTTCTTC; CDR3aa: CASSLEGLDNEQFF
j_gene: TRBJ2-2; v_gene: TRBV5-1; abundance: .; d_gene: .; CDR3nt: TGCGCCAGCAGGACCAACCTTAACACCGGGGAGCTGTTTTTT; CDR3aa: CASRTNLNTGELFF
j_gene: TRBJ2-4; v_gene: TRBV4-3; abundance: many; d_gene: TRBD1; CDR3nt: TGCGCCAGCAGCCAAGATCGGATACAGGGGCAAAACATTCAGTACTTC; CDR3aa: CASSQDRIQGQNIQYF
j_gene: TRBJ2-5; v_gene: TRBV5-1; abundance: .; d_gene: .; CDR3nt: TGCGCCAGCAGCTGGAGGGGGTCTACAGGCCAAGAGACCCAGTACTTC; CDR3aa: CASSWRGSTGQETQYF
j_gene: TRBJ2-5; v_gene: TRBV2; abundance: .; d_gene: .; CDR3nt: TGTGCCAGCAGTCCCAACCCAGAGACCCAGTACTTC; CDR3aa: CASSPNPETQYF
j_gene: TRBJ2-7; v_gene: TRBV2; abundance: .; d_gene: .; CDR3nt: TGTGCCACCCGAATAGGGACGGCGAGCTCCTACGAGCAGTACTTC; CDR3aa: CATRIGTASSYEQYF
j_gene: TRBJ2-3; v_gene: TRBV7-3; abundance: .; d_gene: .; CDR3nt: TGTGCCAGCAGTCGGGCGGGGTGGACAGATACGCAGTATTTT; CDR3aa: CASSRAGWTDTQYF
j_gene: TRBJ1-4; v_gene: TRBV28; abundance: many; d_gene: .; CDR3nt: TGTGCCAGCAGTTTACCCGCAGCCTTGGAAAAACTGTTTTTT; CDR3aa: CASSLPAALEKLFF
j_gene: TRBJ2-4; v_gene: TRBV6-6; abundance: .; d_gene: TRBD1; CDR3nt: TGTGCCAGCAGTTACCGGGACAGGTACGAAGAAAACATTCAGTACTTC; CDR3aa: CASSYRDRYEENIQYF
j_gene: TRBJ2-1; v_gene: TRBV5-5; abundance: many; d_gene: TRBD2; CDR3nt: TGTGCCAGCAGCTTGGAAAGTAGCGGGGGGTACAATGAGCAGTTCTTC; CDR3aa: CASSLESSGGYNEQFF
j_gene: TRBJ2-2; v_gene: TRBV30; abundance: once; d_gene: .; CDR3nt: TGTGCCTGGCGACAGGTCGGGGAGCTGTTTTTT; CDR3aa: CAWRQVGELFF
j_gene: TRBJ2-3; v_gene: TRBV3-1; abundance: many; d_gene: .; CDR3nt: TGTGCCAGCAGCCAAGTAATTGGGGGCGGGGATACGCAGTATTTT; CDR3aa: CASSQVIGGGDTQYF
j_gene: TRBJ2-7; v_gene: TRBV6-1; abundance: many; d_gene: .; CDR3nt: TGTGCCAGCAGTGAACTCGCAGGCTGGGAGCAGTACTTC; CDR3aa: CASSELAGWEQYF
j_gene: TRBJ1-6; v_gene: TRBV18; abundance: few; d_gene: .; CDR3nt: TGTGCCAGCTCACACCGGGAAAACTCCTATAATTCACCCCTCCACTTT; CDR3aa: CASSHRENSYNSPLHF
j_gene: TRBJ2-3; v_gene: TRBV5-4; abundance: .; d_gene: .; CDR3nt: TGTGCCAACAGCTTGGGCAGGGCGCAGTATTTT; CDR3aa: CANSLGRAQYF
j_gene: TRBJ1-2; v_gene: TRBV7-8; abundance: few; d_gene: TRBD1; CDR3nt: TGTGCCAGCAGCTTAGTCCGACAGGGGGGGGACGGCTACACCTTC; CDR3aa: CASSLVRQGGDGYTF
j_gene: TRBJ2-1; v_gene: TRBV5-5; abundance: many; d_gene: .; CDR3nt: TGTGCCAGCAGCTTCCAGGAGTTCTCCTACAATGAGCAGTTCTTC; CDR3aa: CASSFQEFSYNEQFF
j_gene: TRBJ2-5; v_gene: TRBV20-1; abundance: .; d_gene: TRBD2; CDR3nt: TGCAGTGCCCCCCCCCCTGGGAGGGAAGAGACCCAGTACTTC; CDR3aa: CSAPPPGREETQYF
j_gene: TRBJ2-7; v_gene: TRBV20-1; abundance: .; d_gene: TRBD2; CDR3nt: TGCAGTGCTAGTGGACTAGCCCGGGAGGTGTCCTACGAGCAGTACTTC; CDR3aa: CSASGLAREVSYEQYF
j_gene: TRBJ2-7; v_gene: TRBV6-1; abundance: many; d_gene: .; CDR3nt: TGTGCCAGCTGCGACAGGAGCTACGAGCAGTACTTC; CDR3aa: CASCDRSYEQYF
j_gene: TRBJ2-7; v_gene: TRBV30; abundance: .; d_gene: TRBD2; CDR3nt: TGTGCCTGGAGTGTAGGACTAGCGGTAGCCGAGCAGTACTTC; CDR3aa: CAWSVGLAVAEQYF
j_gene: TRBJ2-5; v_gene: TRBV20-1; abundance: many; d_gene: .; CDR3nt: TGCAGTGCCCCGGGAAGAGAAGAGACCCAGTACTTC; CDR3aa: CSAPGREETQYF
j_gene: TRBJ2-1; v_gene: TRBV30; abundance: .; d_gene: TRBD2; CDR3nt: TGTGCCTGGAGCCTAGGGACTAGCGGGGGCCCGGGGAATGAGCAGTTCTTC; CDR3aa: CAWSLGTSGGPGNEQFF
j_gene: TRBJ1-1; v_gene: TRBV28; abundance: .; d_gene: .; CDR3nt: TGTGCCAACAGTTCCTGGGCTTCGTGGGGGGCGATGAACACTGAAGCTTTCTTT; CDR3aa: CANSSWASWGAMNTEAFF
j_gene: TRBJ2-7; v_gene: TRBV7-9; abundance: many; d_gene: .; CDR3nt: TGTGCCAGCAGCCGGGAATCGGACGAGCAGTACTTC; CDR3aa: CASSRESDEQYF
j_gene: TRBJ2-3; v_gene: TRBV2; abundance: many; d_gene: TRBD2; CDR3nt: TGTGCCAGCAGTCCCGGGACTAGCGGGTTCACAGATACGCAGTATTTT; CDR3aa: CASSPGTSGFTDTQYF
j_gene: TRBJ2-1; v_gene: TRBV7-8; abundance: many; d_gene: .; CDR3nt: TGTGCCAGCACCAGAGGAATTCCAGGCCAAGAGCAGTTCTTC; CDR3aa: CASTRGIPGQEQFF
j_gene: TRBJ2-5; v_gene: TRBV5-4; abundance: many; d_gene: .; CDR3nt: TGTGCCAGCAGCCGGCAGGCGGGGGAGACCCAGTACTTC; CDR3aa: CASSRQAGETQYF
j_gene: TRBJ2-7; v_gene: TRBV29-1; abundance: many; d_gene: .; CDR3nt: TGCAGCGTCAGAAGAGGGCCATCCTACGAGCAGTACTTC; CDR3aa: CSVRRGPSYEQYF
j_gene: TRBJ1-1; v_gene: TRBV12-3/TRBV12-4; abundance: many; d_gene: TRBD1; CDR3nt: TGTGCCAGCACTCCCGCGGCAGGGGGGAGCACTGAAGCTTTCTTT; CDR3aa: CASTPAAGGSTEAFF
j_gene: TRBJ2-7; v_gene: TRBV2; abundance: many; d_gene: .; CDR3nt: TGTGCCAGCAGTGAATCGGCCTACGAGCAGTACTTC; CDR3aa: CASSESAYEQYF
j_gene: TRBJ1-2; v_gene: TRBV29-1; abundance: many; d_gene: .; CDR3nt: TGCAGTGCCCCCGGCCCAGGGGATTATGGCTACACCTTC; CDR3aa: CSAPGPGDYGYTF
j_gene: TRBJ2-5; v_gene: TRBV4-1; abundance: many; d_gene: .; CDR3nt: TGCGCCAGCAGCCGAGGCAGCTTAACAGGGTCCGAGACCCAGTACTTC; CDR3aa: CASSRGSLTGSETQYF